This record looks at one T cell receptor (beta chain) sequence and its context. The sample originates from a study of T cell changes during pregnancy in multiple sclerosis. Clones were read by immunoSEQ multiplex PCR, and TCRdb kept only the in-frame ones, dropping some. Altogether some 100,000 clones are present, over 85% being singletons, with the ten largest covering 1.2%. The CDR3 totals 16 residues. CDR1 is SGHNT and CDR2 is YYREEE in the germline V gene (reference sequence). Trimming took 4 bases from V and 5 from J, leaving 20 bases between them. The receptor was derived from a female donor with multiple sclerosis, enrolled in a pregnancy study. Here the sequenced sample was peripheral blood, taken in the second trimester of pregnancy. The gene calls are TRBV5-4 and TRBJ2-3, with D perhaps matching TRBD2 (6 bases). The CDR3 here is CASSPKGAGGLDTQYF. CDR3 nucleotides: TGTGCCAGCAGCCCCAAAGGGGCTGGGGGACTAGATACGCAGTATTTT.